This T cell receptor (beta chain) is drawn from a study of sequential checkpoint blockade in melanoma. At the level of the study: Both treatment sequences were followed by maintenance nivolumab. TCRbeta immunosequencing was performed on DNA from around 96 pretreatment melanoma tumor samples. Under 25 patients had matched tumor biopsies before treatment and at week 13 after nivolumab or ipilimumab alone.

Sequencing used immunoSEQ multiplex PCR; TCRdb keeps in-frame clones, though not all of them. The data show around 3,400 clones, about 22% seen once. V shed 7 bases and J 5 bases; nucleotides not matched to a gene: 15. Germline CDR1 is SGHNT and CDR2 is YENEEA. The CDR3 length is 16 residues. This clone was counted many times. The treatment was: randomized to nivolumab then ipilimumab (arm A) or the reverse (arm B). This clonotype was sampled from a human donor with melanoma. This chain links TRBV11-3 with TRBJ2-5, with 8 positions matching TRBD2. The input for sequencing was tumor tissue (inferred from file names), taken from a patient given nivolumab and ipilimumab in sequence. The CDR3 spells CASTRLGGAPRETQYF. The CDR3 DNA sequence: TGTGCCAGCACCCGACTCGGGGGGGCCCCGCGGGAGACCCAGTACTTC.